This TCR beta chain was found in a study of T cell responses to AZD1222 COVID-19 vaccine. Study-wide points: The study reported that nearly half of spike-specific TCRs target unmutated variant regions.

TCRdb's table, derived via immunoSEQ multiplex PCR, lists solely in-frame clones and lacks some. The data show 140,000 to 150,000 clones, about nine tenths seen once. The germline gives CDR1 SGHTS, CDR2 YDEGEE. The CDR3 covers 18 residues. V was trimmed by 2 bases and J by 0 bases, leaving 15 bases between them. This clone was observed a single time. What it recognizes is unknown. This clonotype was sampled from an adult in good health. V and J are TRBV5-8 and TRBJ1-6; D not resolved. This sample comprised peripheral blood, obtained on day 0 of AZD1222 vaccination. This CDR3 reads CASSFWTGLSSYNSPLHF. The CDR3 bases are TGTGCCAGCAGCTTCTGGACGGGTTTGAGCTCCTATAATTCACCCCTCCACTTT.